What follows are 2 T cell receptor beta chains derived from one specimen sequenced in a study of T cell responses to AZD1222 COVID-19 vaccine. Using immunoSEQ multiplex PCR, the repertoire was profiled, and TCRdb retains in-frame clones only, with some absent. Counted here are around 120,000 clones, around 92% occurring once; the ten biggest clones make up 14%. Sequencing used peripheral blood, obtained on day 0 of AZD1222 vaccination. Receptors were obtained from an adult in good health.

The chain employs TRBV6-6 and TRBJ2-3, with D perhaps TRBD2 (5 bases). Germline assignment: CDR1 MNHNY and CDR2 SVGAGI (reference sequence). Trimming removed 10 bases at V and 6 bases at J, with 8 bases between. The CDR3 is 10 amino acids. The chain's CDR3 is CATWEDTQYF. DNA of the CDR3: TGTGCCACCTGGGAGGATACGCAGTATTTT.

The V gene is TRBV5-8, the J gene TRBJ1-3; D not resolved. V was trimmed by 2 bases and J by 0 bases, leaving 15 bases between them. The CDR3 runs 17 residues. Looked up from germline, CDR1 is SGHTS and CDR2 is YDEGEE. CDR3 coding DNA: TGTGCCAGCAGCTTTAGGCCTCCTGCTATCTCTGGAAACACCATATATTTT. Translation: CASSFRPPAISGNTIYF.